This passage covers 26 T cell receptor beta chains from one sample sequenced in a study of Ad26.COV2.S vaccination and SARS-CoV-2 variants. Treatment in this sample: around 19 received Ad26.COV2.S at low or high dose, single or two shots; several received placebo; per-sample allocation not given. Vaccine and placebo recipients were sampled on day 63 after the first injection. Generated by immunoSEQ multiplex PCR, the TCRdb table keeps only in-frame clones and is missing some. The repertoire has under 550,000 clones, 90% of them found once; the top ten carry roughly an eighth. Sequences were derived from peripheral blood, sampled in a trial of Ad26.COV2.S vaccine versus placebo. The receptors originated from a person between 18 and 65 years old who received the Ad26.COV2.S COVID-19 vaccine or a placebo.

The chain recombines TRBV18 with TRBJ2-7; 10 nucleotides align to TRBD2. CDR1 and CDR2 (germline): KGHSH, LQKENI. There are 16 residues in the CDR3. Unmatched junction bases numbered 3, after V lost 0 bases and J lost 1 base. CDR3 sequence reads: CASSPPQLAGSYEQYF. The CDR3 DNA follows: TGTGCCAGCTCACCACCTCAACTAGCGGGGTCCTACGAGCAGTACTTC.

CDR3 nucleotides: TGTGCCAGCAAGGGTTGGGGAATTTTAAGTCAGCCCCAGCATTTT. Translation: CASKGWGILSQPQHF. This chain uses TRBV6-5 with TRBJ1-5; D is ambiguous. CDR3 length: 15 amino acids. The germline V gene encodes CDR1 MNHEY and CDR2 SVGAGI. V lost 7 bases, J lost 6 bases, and 19 bases lay in between.

V usage is TRBV7-6 and J usage is TRBJ2-1; weak D call: TRBD2 (6 bases). The CDR3 extends over 16 amino acids. Trimming cost V 0 bases and J 2 bases, with 11 bases left between them. CDR1 is SGHVS, CDR2 FNYEAQ, per germline. The CDR3 is CASSLAGGGAYNEQFF. CDR3 bases: TGTGCCAGCAGCTTAGCGGGGGGTGGGGCCTACAATGAGCAGTTCTTC.

V and J are TRBV19 and TRBJ2-2; tentative D call: TRBD1 (6 bases). Trimming removed 4 bases from V and 6 bases from J, with 15 bases in between. The germline V gene has CDR1 LNHDA and CDR2 SQIVND (reference sequence). This CDR3 is built from 15 residues. The CDR3 nucleotides are TGTGCCAGTAGTACAAGACAGGTAGCCGCCGGGGAGCTGTTTTTT. Its translation is CASSTRQVAAGELFF.

V usage is TRBV28 and J usage is TRBJ1-4; 7 nucleotides agree with TRBD1. This CDR3 is 17 amino acids long. V shed 8 bases, J shed 0 bases, and the junction held 12 bases outside the gene matches. The germline CDR1 and CDR2 sequences are MDHEN and SYDVKM. CDR3 in amino acids: CASSLSMGTATNEKLFF. DNA for the CDR3: TGTGCCAGCTCCTTATCAATGGGGACAGCAACTAATGAAAAACTGTTTTTT.

This clone was seen just once. V gene TRBV18 combines with J gene TRBJ1-4; D is perhaps TRBD1 (6 bases). This CDR3 has 17 amino acids. Trimming removed 6 bases from V and 0 bases from J, with 17 bases in between. Germline V gene data show CDR1 as KGHSH and CDR2 as LQKENI. CDR3 DNA: TGTGCCAGCTCCGTGGAAGGGCCAGGGGCAACTAATGAAAAACTGTTTTTT. Residues: CASSVEGPGATNEKLFF.

The rearrangement links TRBV19 to TRBJ2-7, with TRBD2 matching over 11 bases. Trimming at V came to 5 bases and at J to 6 bases, leaving 9 bases not matched to a gene. The length of the CDR3 is 15 residues. Germline V gene data show CDR1 as LNHDA and CDR2 as SQIVND (reference sequence). In DNA form, the CDR3 reads TGTGCCAGTAGTGCCACTAGCGGGGGAGTTGTCGAGCAGTACTTC. This encodes CASSATSGGVVEQYF.

This chain connects TRBV5-1 to TRBJ2-5; D call uncertain. CDR3 size: 13 residues. Deletions cut 1 base from V and 5 bases from J, with 9 bases between. Germline-derived CDR1 and CDR2 are SGHRS and YFSETQ. Here the CDR3 reads CASSLQSSETQYF. The CDR3 DNA is TGCGCCAGCAGCTTGCAGTCCTCCGAGACCCAGTACTTC.

The gene calls are TRBV14 and TRBJ1-2; D remains ambiguous. Deletions cut 0 bases from V and 2 bases from J, with 13 bases between. CDR1 and CDR2 (germline): SGHDN, FVKESK. This CDR3 region has 16 residues. DNA of the CDR3: TGTGCCAGCAGCCAAGAATTCGACTTGGGGAACTATGGCTACACCTTC. It translates to CASSQEFDLGNYGYTF.

This rearrangement joins TRBV19 to TRBJ2-1, with D perhaps matching TRBD2 (5 bases). The CDR3 covers 15 residues. Germline assignment: CDR1 LNHDA and CDR2 SQIVND (reference sequence). V shed 4 bases and J shed 1 base, with 11 bases lying between them. The CDR3, as DNA: TGTGCCAGTAGTAGTCTTACGGGATCCTACAATGAGCAGTTCTTC. Amino acid sequence: CASSSLTGSYNEQFF.

The V and J genes are TRBV11-3 and TRBJ1-1, with TRBD1 identical over 7 bases. The CDR3 has 14 residues. Germline-derived CDR1 and CDR2 are SGHNT and YENEEA. Losses at the gene ends were 5 bases for V and 4 bases for J; bases not matched to a gene: 7. DNA of the CDR3: TGTGCCAGCAGCGAACACAGGGGCTCCACTGAAGCTTTCTTT. Its translation is CASSEHRGSTEAFF.

The table lists this clone with a count of one. The chain recombines TRBV19 with TRBJ2-1; 10 bases fit TRBD2. CDR1 LNHDA and CDR2 SQIVND come from the germline V gene (reference sequence). The CDR3 length is 17 residues. V shed 4 bases, J shed 7 bases, and the junction held 13 bases outside the gene matches. CDR3 in amino acids: CASSSHFLAGATNEQFF. The CDR3 DNA is TGTGCCAGTAGTAGCCACTTCCTAGCGGGAGCAACTAATGAGCAGTTCTTC.

The chain is built from TRBV19 and TRBJ2-1; D not certain. Germline assignment: CDR1 LNHDA and CDR2 SQIVND (reference sequence). This CDR3 spans 16 amino acids. V was pared by 1 base and J by 6 bases, with 16 bases between. CDR3 bases: TGTGCCAGTAGTATAGTAGGAGAATTGTGGGCCAATGAGCAGTTCTTC. Protein sequence: CASSIVGELWANEQFF.

The chain employs TRBV28 and TRBJ2-2; 14 positions agree with TRBD2. Germline V gene sequence: CDR1 MDHEN, CDR2 SYDVKM. The length of the CDR3 is 16 residues. The junction had 3 bases not matched to a gene; V was cut back by 3 bases and J by 6 bases. Here the CDR3 DNA reads TGTGCCAGCAGTTTGACTAGCGGGAGGGCCGCCGGGGAGCTGTTTTTT. This codes for CASSLTSGRAAGELFF.

The gene calls are TRBV3-1 (or the pseudogene TRBV3-2) and TRBJ1-4; D uncertain. Germline CDR1 is LGHDT and CDR2 is YNNKEL (reference sequence). The length of the CDR3 is 15 residues. With 3 bases removed from V and 7 bases from J, the gap between germline ends came to 15 bases. The CDR3 DNA is TGTGCCAGCAGCCAGAGGCGAGGGAGTAGTGAAAAACTGTTTTTT. Translation gives CASSQRRGSSEKLFF.

The gene calls are TRBV20-1 and TRBJ2-7; D is possibly TRBD1 or TRBD2 (5 bases each). In germline, CDR1 is DFQATT, CDR2 SNEGSKA (reference sequence). This CDR3 is built from 10 residues. Trimming removed 6 bases at V and 6 bases at J, with 9 bases between. CDR3 region: CSARDLEQYF. In nucleotides, the CDR3 is TGCAGTGCCAGGGACCTCGAGCAGTACTTC.

CDR3 nucleotide sequence: TGTGCCAGCTCACCACGGGCTCTAGCGGGAGCTAGGAGCGGGGAGCTGTTTTTT. This sequence encodes CASSPRALAGARSGELFF. V is TRBV18 and J is TRBJ2-2, with TRBD2 identical over 10 bases. The CDR3 consists of 18 residues. V lost 1 base to trimming and J lost 7 bases; unmatched junction nucleotides: 12. CDR1 KGHSH and CDR2 LQKENI come from the germline V gene.

This chain uses TRBV13 with TRBJ2-2; no definite D call. The V gene lost 0 bases and the J gene lost 4 bases, with 9 bases spanning the gap. The CDR3 is 15 residues long. Germline CDR1 reads PRHDT; CDR2 reads FYEKMQ (reference sequence). The CDR3, as DNA: TGTGCCAGCAGCTTAGGCCTAGGAGTCACCGGGGAGCTGTTTTTT. This translates into CASSLGLGVTGELFF.

This sequence joins TRBV7-9 and TRBJ2-2, with D perhaps matching TRBD2 (5 bases). Per the germline V gene, CDR1 is SEHNR and CDR2 is FQNEAQ (reference sequence). Trimming cost V 9 bases and J 5 bases, with 10 bases left between them. This CDR3 has 12 amino acids. CDR3 DNA sequence: TGTGCCAGGTCGGGGTCGACCGGGGAGCTGTTTTTT. It specifies CARSGSTGELFF. The complete variable domain, with remaining parts taken from reference TRBV7-9 and TRBJ2-2, reads DTGVSQNPRHKITKRGQNVTFRCDPISEHNRLYWYRQTLGQGPEFLTYFQNEAQLEKSRLLSDRFSAERPKGSFSTLEIQRTEQGDSAMYLCARSGSTGELFFGEGSRLTVL.

The CDR3 loop is CSVVGGSSGTTYEQYF. Here the CDR3 DNA reads TGCAGCGTTGTGGGAGGGAGTAGCGGGACAACCTACGAGCAGTACTTC. The rearrangement links TRBV29-1 to TRBJ2-7, with TRBD2 identical over 8 bases. The V segment lost 4 bases and the J segment 2 bases; nucleotides outside the gene matches: 13. Germline CDR1 SQVTM, CDR2 ANQGSEA. CDR3 size: 16 residues.

The chain carries TRBV7-9 and TRBJ2-7; D is undetermined. Germline V lookup: CDR1 SEHNR, CDR2 FQNEAQ (reference sequence). The CDR3 is 14 amino acids. Trimming stripped 4 bases from V and 4 bases from J, with 14 bases between. The CDR3 sequence is CASSSNPAAYEQYF. DNA for the CDR3: TGTGCCAGCAGCTCCAACCCTGCGGCGTACGAGCAGTACTTC.

This chain joins TRBV29-1 and TRBJ2-5; TRBD2 might be the D (6 bases). The CDR3 has 12 residues. Germline-derived CDR1 and CDR2 are SQVTM and ANQGSEA. V lost 4 bases and J lost 2, with 8 bases in between. The CDR3 protein is CSVGRGQETQYF. The CDR3 coding sequence is TGCAGCGTTGGCCGGGGGCAAGAGACCCAGTACTTC.

This CDR3 reads CASSVVTANTGELFF. As DNA, the CDR3 is TGTGCCAGCAGCGTAGTGACAGCGAACACCGGGGAGCTGTTTTTT. The rearrangement joins TRBV9 to TRBJ2-2, with D tentatively TRBD1 (5 bases). The germline gives CDR1 SGDLS, CDR2 YYNGEE. CDR3 size: 15 residues. The germline V and J ends were trimmed by 0 bases and 0 bases, with 6 bases remaining between them.

This chain uses TRBV27 with TRBJ2-4; 9 bases are a match to TRBD1. J was trimmed by 2 bases and V by 5 bases; bases with no gene match: 7. The germline V gene encodes CDR1 MNHEY and CDR2 SMNVEV (reference sequence). CDR3 size: 16 residues. The CDR3 here is CASSDDRGGTKNIQYF. The DNA for the CDR3 is TGTGCCAGCAGTGACGACAGGGGGGGGACCAAAAACATTCAGTACTTC.

The genes are TRBV6-2 or TRBV6-3 and TRBJ1-4; possibly TRBD1 for D (6 bases). The germline V gene has CDR1 MNHEY and CDR2 SVGEGT. This CDR3 spans 14 amino acids. With 2 bases removed from V and 7 bases from J, the gap between germline ends came to 11 bases. CDR3 sequence reads: CASSYGGAGEKLFF. Here the CDR3 DNA reads TGTGCCAGCAGTTACGGGGGGGCTGGTGAAAAACTGTTTTTT.

The rearrangement uses TRBV7-8 and TRBJ2-1, with 7 bases aligning to TRBD2. The CDR3 has 14 amino acids. Germline loops: CDR1 SGHVS, CDR2 FQNEAQ. Unmatched junction bases numbered 4, after V lost 1 base and J lost 7 bases. The CDR3 region is CASSLVGGGNEQFF. As DNA, the CDR3 is TGTGCCAGCAGCTTAGTTGGGGGGGGTAATGAGCAGTTCTTC.